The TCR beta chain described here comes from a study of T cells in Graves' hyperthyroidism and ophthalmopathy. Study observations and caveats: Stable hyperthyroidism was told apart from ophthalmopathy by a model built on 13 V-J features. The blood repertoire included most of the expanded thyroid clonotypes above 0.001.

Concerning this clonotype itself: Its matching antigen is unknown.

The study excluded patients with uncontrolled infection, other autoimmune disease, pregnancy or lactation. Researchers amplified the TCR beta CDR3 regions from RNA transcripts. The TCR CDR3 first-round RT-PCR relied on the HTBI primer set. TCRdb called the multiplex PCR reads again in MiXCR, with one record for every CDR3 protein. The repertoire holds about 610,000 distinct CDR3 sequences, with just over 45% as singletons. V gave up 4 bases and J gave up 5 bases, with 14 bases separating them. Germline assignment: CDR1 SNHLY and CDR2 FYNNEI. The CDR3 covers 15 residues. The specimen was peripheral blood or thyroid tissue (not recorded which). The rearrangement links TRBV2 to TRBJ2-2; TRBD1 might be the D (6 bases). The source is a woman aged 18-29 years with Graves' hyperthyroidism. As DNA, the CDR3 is TGTGCCAGCAGTGTCAGGACAGCCTTGACCGGGGAGCTGTTTTTT. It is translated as CASSVRTALTGELFF.